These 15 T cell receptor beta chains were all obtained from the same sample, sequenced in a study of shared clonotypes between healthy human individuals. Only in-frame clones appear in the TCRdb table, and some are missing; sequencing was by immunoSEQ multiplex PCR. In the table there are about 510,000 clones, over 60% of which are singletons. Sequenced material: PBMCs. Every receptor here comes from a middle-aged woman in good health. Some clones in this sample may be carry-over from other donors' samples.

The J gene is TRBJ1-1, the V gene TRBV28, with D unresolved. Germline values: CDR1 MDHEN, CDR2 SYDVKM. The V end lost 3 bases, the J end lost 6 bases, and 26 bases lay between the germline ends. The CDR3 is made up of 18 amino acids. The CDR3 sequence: CASSFPWTERILLAEAFF. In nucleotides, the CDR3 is TGTGCCAGCAGTTTCCCTTGGACGGAGAGGATTCTTCTAGCTGAAGCTTTCTTT.

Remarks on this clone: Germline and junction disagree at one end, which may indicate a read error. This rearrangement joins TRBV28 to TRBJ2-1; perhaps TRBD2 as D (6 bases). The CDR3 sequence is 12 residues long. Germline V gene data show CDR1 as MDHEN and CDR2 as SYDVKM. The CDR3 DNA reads TGTGCCAGCAGTTTTTCTTGGGGGGAGTGGGTCTTC. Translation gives CASSFSWGEWVF. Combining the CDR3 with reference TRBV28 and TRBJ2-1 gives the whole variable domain DVKVTQSSRYLVKRTGEKVFLECVQDMDHENMFWYRQDPGLGLRLIYFSYDVKMKEKGDIPEGYSVSREKKERFSLILESASTNQTSMYLCASSFSWGEWVFGPGTRLTVL.

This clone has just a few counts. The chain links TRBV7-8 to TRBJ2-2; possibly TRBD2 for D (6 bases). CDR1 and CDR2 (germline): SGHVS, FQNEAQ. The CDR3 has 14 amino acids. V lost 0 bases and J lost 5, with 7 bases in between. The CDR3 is CASSLARGTGELFF. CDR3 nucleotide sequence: TGTGCCAGCAGCTTAGCCCGGGGGACCGGGGAGCTGTTTTTT.

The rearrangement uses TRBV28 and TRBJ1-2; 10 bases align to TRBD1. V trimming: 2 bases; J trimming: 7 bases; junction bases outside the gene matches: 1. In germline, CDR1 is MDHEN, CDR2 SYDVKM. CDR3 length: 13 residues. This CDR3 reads CASSLDRGLGYTF. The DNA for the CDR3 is TGTGCCAGCAGTTTAGACAGGGGGCTTGGCTACACCTTC.

In nucleotides, the CDR3 is TGCAGCGTTGAAGTAGGGACAGGGAACACTGAAGCTTTCTTT. Amino acid sequence: CSVEVGTGNTEAFF. The rearrangement uses TRBV29-1 and TRBJ1-1; TRBD1 matches at 8 bases. Per germline, CDR1 SQVTM and CDR2 ANQGSEA. This CDR3 spans 14 amino acids. V lost 1 base, J lost 1 base, and 2 bases stayed unmatched.

Here the CDR3 DNA reads TGTGCCAGCAGCTTAGTGGATCCCGGGGAGCTGTTTTTT. It encodes CASSLVDPGELFF. The chain links TRBV11-2 to TRBJ2-2; D is unclear. From germline, CDR1 is SGHAT and CDR2 FQNNGV. V lost 1 base, J lost 6 bases, and 6 bases lay in between. The CDR3 is made up of 13 amino acids.

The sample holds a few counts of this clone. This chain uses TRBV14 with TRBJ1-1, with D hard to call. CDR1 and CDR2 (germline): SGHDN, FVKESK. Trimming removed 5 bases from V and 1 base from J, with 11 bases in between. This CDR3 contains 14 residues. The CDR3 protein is CASSDQPKNTEAFF. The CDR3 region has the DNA TGTGCCAGCAGCGACCAGCCAAAGAACACTGAAGCTTTCTTT.

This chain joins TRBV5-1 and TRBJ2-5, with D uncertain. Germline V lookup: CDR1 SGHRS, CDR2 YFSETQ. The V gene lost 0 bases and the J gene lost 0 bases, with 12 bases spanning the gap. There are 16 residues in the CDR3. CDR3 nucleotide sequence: TGCGCCAGCAGCTTGGTGAGGAGCTTGTACCAAGAGACCCAGTACTTC. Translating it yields CASSLVRSLYQETQYF. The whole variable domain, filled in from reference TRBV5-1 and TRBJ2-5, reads KAGVTQTPRYLIKTRGQQVTLSCSPISGHRSVSWYQQTPGQGLQFLFEYFSETQRNKGNFPGRFSGRQFSNSRSEMNVSTLELGDSALYLCASSLVRSLYQETQYFGPGTRLLVL.

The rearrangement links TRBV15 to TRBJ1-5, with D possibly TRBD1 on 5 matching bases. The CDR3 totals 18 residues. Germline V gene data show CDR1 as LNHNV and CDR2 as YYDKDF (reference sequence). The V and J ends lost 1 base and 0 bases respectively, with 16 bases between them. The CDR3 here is CATSRVGGAPYSNQPQHF. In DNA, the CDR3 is TGTGCCACCAGCAGAGTGGGAGGGGCCCCTTATAGCAATCAGCCCCAGCATTTT.

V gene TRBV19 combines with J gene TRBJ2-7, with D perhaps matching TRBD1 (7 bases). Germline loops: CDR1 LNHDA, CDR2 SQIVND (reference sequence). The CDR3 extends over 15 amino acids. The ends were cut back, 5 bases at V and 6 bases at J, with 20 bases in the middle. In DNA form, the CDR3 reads TGTGCCAGTAGTCAGCAGGGGGGACTTCAGGCCGAGCAGTACTTC. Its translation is CASSQQGGLQAEQYF.

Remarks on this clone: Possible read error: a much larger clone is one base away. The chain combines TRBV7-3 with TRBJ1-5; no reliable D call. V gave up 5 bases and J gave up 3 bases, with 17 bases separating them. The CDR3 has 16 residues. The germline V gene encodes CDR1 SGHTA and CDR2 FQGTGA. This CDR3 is CASSQESGRYNQPQHF. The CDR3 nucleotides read TGTGCCAGCAGCCAAGAGTCCGGGAGATACAATCAGCCCCAGCATTTT.

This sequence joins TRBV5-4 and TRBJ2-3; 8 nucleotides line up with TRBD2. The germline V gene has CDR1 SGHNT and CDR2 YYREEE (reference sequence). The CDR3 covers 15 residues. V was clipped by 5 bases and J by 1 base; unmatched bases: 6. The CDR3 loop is CASSLAGSGTDTQYF. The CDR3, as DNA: TGTGCCAGCAGTTTAGCGGGATCCGGCACAGATACGCAGTATTTT.

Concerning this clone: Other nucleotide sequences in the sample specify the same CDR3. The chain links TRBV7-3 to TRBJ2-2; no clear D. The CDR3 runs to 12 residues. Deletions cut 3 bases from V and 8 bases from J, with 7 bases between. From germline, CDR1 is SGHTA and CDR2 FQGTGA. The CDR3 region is CASSFVGGELFF. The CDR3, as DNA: TGTGCCAGCAGCTTCGTAGGTGGGGAGCTGTTTTTT. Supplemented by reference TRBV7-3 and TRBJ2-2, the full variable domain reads GAGVSQTPSNKVTEKGKYVELRCDPISGHTALYWYRQSLGQGPEFLIYFQGTGAADDSGLPNDRFFAVRPEGSVSTLKIQRTERGDSAVYLCASSFVGGELFFGEGSRLTVL.

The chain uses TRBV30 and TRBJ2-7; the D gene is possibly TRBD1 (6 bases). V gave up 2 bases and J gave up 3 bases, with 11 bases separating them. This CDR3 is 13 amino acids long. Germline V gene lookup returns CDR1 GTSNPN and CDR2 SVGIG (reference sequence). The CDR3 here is CAWSSGQYYEQYF. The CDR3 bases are TGTGCCTGGAGTTCGGGACAATACTACGAGCAGTACTTC.

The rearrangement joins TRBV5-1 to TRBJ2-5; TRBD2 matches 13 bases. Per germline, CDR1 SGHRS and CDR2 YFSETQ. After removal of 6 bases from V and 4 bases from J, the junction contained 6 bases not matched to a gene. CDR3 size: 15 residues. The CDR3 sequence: CASKGLAGSRETQYF. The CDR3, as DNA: TGCGCCAGCAAGGGACTAGCGGGATCCAGAGAGACCCAGTACTTC.